This T cell receptor (beta chain) was obtained from a study of blood T cell repertoires in COVID-19. Whole-study context: Sample material is recorded as cDNA or gDNA derived from T cells, B-cell-depleted T cells, or PBMCs.

The V end lost 3 bases, the J end lost 0 bases, and 12 bases lay between the germline ends. Germline CDR1 and CDR2: SGDLS and YYNGEE. CDR3 size: 15 residues. Original methodology: Reference gene primer amplification yielded estimated nucleated cell counts. This table comes from immunoSEQ multiplex PCR, and its TCRdb copy is limited to in-frame clones, with some not included. V and J calls plus clone size are reproduced from that table; the DNA served to infer D and trimming. The table records fewer than 350,000 clones, approximately 86% of them present only once. This sequence joins TRBV9 and TRBJ1-1; D is unclear. Sequenced material: peripheral blood. The TCR comes from a man younger than 40 with COVID-19, enrolled during active disease. CDR3: CASSGQAIMNTEAFF. Here the CDR3 DNA reads TGTGCCAGCAGCGGGCAGGCGATAATGAACACTGAAGCTTTCTTT.